The 20 T cell receptor beta chains presented below share a single source sample, sequenced in a study of shared clonotypes between healthy human individuals. Method: immunoSEQ multiplex PCR; TCRdb's copy keeps in-frame clones and lacks some. The sample carries 2 million to 2.5 million clones, roughly 93% recorded once. The sequenced sample was naive CD4+ T cells from PBMCs. Regarding subset: CD45RA+ positively selected. The receptors were gathered from a young man in good health. Some clones in this sample may be carry-over from other donors' samples.

The chain employs TRBV5-1 and TRBJ2-5, with D maybe TRBD2 (5 bases). Germline CDR1 is SGHRS and CDR2 is YFSETQ. The CDR3 is 14 residues long. Trimming removed 1 base from V and 5 bases from J, with 12 bases in between. CDR3 bases: TGCGCCAGCAGCTTGAATCGGGGTGTGGAGACCCAGTACTTC. It translates to CASSLNRGVETQYF.

The chain uses TRBV7-6 and TRBJ1-4, with D possibly being TRBD1 (5 bases). The V gene lost 4 bases and the J gene lost 5 bases, with 17 bases spanning the gap. The germline gives CDR1 SGHVS, CDR2 FNYEAQ. CDR3 length equals 16 residues. The CDR3: CASSSGRVGENEKLFF. The DNA for the CDR3 is TGTGCCAGCAGCTCGGGACGGGTAGGGGAGAATGAAAAACTGTTTTTT.

The genes are TRBV29-1 and TRBJ1-1; 8 positions match TRBD1. Germline values: CDR1 SQVTM, CDR2 ANQGSEA. The V segment lost 6 bases and the J segment 1 base; nucleotides outside the gene matches: 10. The CDR3 spans 15 residues. Here the CDR3 reads CSVLNSGGGNTEAFF. For the CDR3, the DNA is TGCAGCGTCCTTAACTCAGGGGGCGGGAACACTGAAGCTTTCTTT.

This sequence joins TRBV11-1 and TRBJ2-2, with 7 bases that match TRBD2. Germline assignment: CDR1 SGHAT and CDR2 FQDESV (reference sequence). This CDR3 is 15 amino acids long. The junction had 3 bases not matched to a gene; V was cut back by 5 bases and J by 0 bases. DNA of the CDR3: TGTGCCAGCAGCCCGGGACTAACGAACACCGGGGAGCTGTTTTTT. Protein sequence: CASSPGLTNTGELFF.

The chain links TRBV10-2 to TRBJ2-7; D might be TRBD2 (5 bases). The germline CDR1 and CDR2 sequences are WSHSY and SAAADI. This CDR3 comprises 12 residues. The ends were cut back, 6 bases at V and 2 bases at J, with 8 bases in the middle. CDR3 residues: CASRRATYEQYF. The CDR3, as DNA: TGCGCCAGCAGGCGGGCTACCTACGAGCAGTACTTC.

The J gene is TRBJ2-2, the V gene TRBV27, with 9 bases identical to TRBD2. CDR1 and CDR2 (germline): MNHEY, SMNVEV (reference sequence). The CDR3 length is 16 residues. V lost 4 bases and J lost 3; bases outside the gene matches: 6. CDR3: CASSSRLAEYTGELFF. Here the CDR3 DNA reads TGTGCCAGCAGTTCCAGACTAGCGGAATACACCGGGGAGCTGTTTTTT.

The rearrangement joins TRBV9 to TRBJ2-5; no definite D call. Germline V lookup: CDR1 SGDLS, CDR2 YYNGEE. CDR3 length equals 15 residues. Trimming removed 0 bases from V and 5 bases from J, with 14 bases in between. The CDR3 DNA follows: TGTGCCAGCAGCGTAGCAGGTATCGGAGCGGAGACCCAGTACTTC. Residues: CASSVAGIGAETQYF. The whole variable domain, remainder taken from reference TRBV9 and TRBJ2-5, is DSGVTQTPKHLITATGQRVTLRCSPRSGDLSVYWYQQSLDQGLQFLIQYYNGEERAKGNILERFSAQQFPDLHSELNLSSLELGDSALYFCASSVAGIGAETQYFGPGTRLLVL.

This clone was recorded once. This same CDR3 is encoded by further DNA sequences in the sample. This chain uses TRBV5-1 with TRBJ2-3, with D unresolved. The length of the CDR3 is 12 residues. Deletions cut 1 base from V and 4 bases from J, with 4 bases between. Germline V gene data show CDR1 as SGHRS and CDR2 as YFSETQ. The chain's CDR3 is CASSLTADTQYF. CDR3 nucleotide sequence: TGCGCCAGCAGCTTGACGGCAGATACGCAGTATTTT. Full variable domain (rest looked up from reference TRBV5-1 and TRBJ2-3): KAGVTQTPRYLIKTRGQQVTLSCSPISGHRSVSWYQQTPGQGLQFLFEYFSETQRNKGNFPGRFSGRQFSNSRSEMNVSTLELGDSALYLCASSLTADTQYFGPGTRLTVL.

On this clone: The sample carries other DNA sequences with the same CDR3. The chain is built from TRBV5-1 and TRBJ1-2, with 8 nucleotides matching TRBD1. CDR1 is SGHRS, CDR2 YFSETQ, per germline. The ends lost 4 bases at V and 4 bases at J; junction bases unmatched: 3. CDR3 length: 13 residues. This chain's CDR3 is CASSPGTGYGYTF. DNA for the CDR3: TGCGCCAGCAGCCCCGGGACAGGCTATGGCTACACCTTC.

In this sample, this clone turned up once. The V call is TRBV5-8, the J call TRBJ2-7, with D tentatively TRBD1 or TRBD2 (5 bases each). The CDR3 is 14 residues long. V was pared by 4 bases and J by 3 bases, with 14 bases between. The germline CDR1 and CDR2 sequences are SGHTS and YDEGEE. The CDR3 sequence is CASSRRDPGYEQYF. The CDR3 coding sequence is TGTGCCAGCAGCCGCCGGGACCCAGGCTACGAGCAGTACTTC. Variable domain in full (rest from reference TRBV5-8 and TRBJ2-7): EAGVTQSPTHLIKTRGQQATLRCSPISGHTSVYWYQQALGLGLQFLLWYDEGEERNRGNFPPRFSGRQFPNYSSELNVNALELEDSALYLCASSRRDPGYEQYFGPGTRLTVT.

This clone was seen just once. The V and J genes are TRBV5-6 and TRBJ2-7, with 11 positions matching TRBD2. This CDR3 region has 17 residues. Germline assignment: CDR1 SGHDT and CDR2 YYEEEE. With 4 bases clipped from V and 2 bases from J, the junction kept 11 bases outside the gene matches. CDR3 amino acids: CASSRERGSGRAYEQYF. CDR3 nucleotides: TGTGCCAGCAGCCGCGAACGGGGTAGCGGGAGGGCCTACGAGCAGTACTTC. Drawing the rest from reference TRBV5-6 and TRBJ2-7, the complete variable domain is DAGVTQSPTHLIKTRGQQVTLRCSPKSGHDTVSWYQQALGQGPQFIFQYYEEEERQRGNFPDRFSGHQFPNYSSELNVNALLLGDSALYLCASSRERGSGRAYEQYFGPGTRLTVT.

Concerning this clone itself: In the same sample, other DNA sequences code for this CDR3. In nucleotides, the CDR3 is TGCGCCAGCAGCCAAGTCACGGGTCCCTACGAGCAGTACTTC. Translation: CASSQVTGPYEQYF. The chain is built from TRBV4-3 and TRBJ2-7, with D unclear. V shed 1 base and J shed 2 bases, with 9 bases lying between them. The CDR3 has 14 amino acids. Germline loops: CDR1 LGHNA, CDR2 YSLEER.

Worth noting for this clone: Other nucleotide sequences in the sample specify the same CDR3. The chain has TRBV5-1 and TRBJ2-5; 9 nucleotides align to TRBD1. The V and J ends lost 3 bases and 4 bases, in that order; junction bases with no gene match: 4. Germline V lookup: CDR1 SGHRS, CDR2 YFSETQ. The CDR3 spans 14 residues. CDR3 region: CASSSLGQGETQYF. Here the CDR3 DNA reads TGCGCCAGCAGCTCACTGGGACAGGGAGAGACCCAGTACTTC.

The chain carries TRBV21-1 and TRBJ2-7; the listed D gene, TRBD2, was not tested against the DNA. TRBV21-1 is deemed a pseudogene. The CDR3 is made up of 16 amino acids. CDR3 bases: TGTGCCAGCAGCAACTTCAACCGGGACTGGGACTACGAGCAGTACTTC. Residues: CASSNFNRDWDYEQYF.

The chain couples TRBV5-4 to TRBJ2-1; unclear D gene. CDR3 size: 14 residues. CDR1 is SGHNT and CDR2 is YYREEE in the germline V gene (reference sequence). Trimming stripped 5 bases from V and 5 bases from J, with 14 bases between. In DNA form, the CDR3 reads TGTGCCAGCAGGCTCCCCTCGACTGACAATGAGCAGTTCTTC. It yields the protein CASRLPSTDNEQFF.

The V gene is TRBV19, the J gene TRBJ2-2, with D perhaps being TRBD1 or TRBD2 (6 bases each). Per the germline V gene, CDR1 is LNHDA and CDR2 is SQIVND (reference sequence). The V end lost 7 bases, the J end lost 2 bases, and 14 bases lay between the germline ends. This CDR3 region has 15 residues. The CDR3 DNA follows: TGTGCCAGTATCAGAGGGGGAGGTAACACCGGGGAGCTGTTTTTT. Translated: CASIRGGGNTGELFF.

The rearrangement uses TRBV2 and TRBJ2-5; 7 nucleotides agree with TRBD2. V lost 5 bases to trimming and J lost 2 bases; unmatched junction nucleotides: 5. The V gene's germline CDR1 is SNHLY and CDR2 FYNNEI. CDR3 length: 14 residues. CDR3 in DNA: TGTGCCAGCAGTACTTGGGAGGGACAAGAGACCCAGTACTTC. The encoded protein is CASSTWEGQETQYF.

As concerns this clone: The same CDR3 is also encoded by other DNA sequences in this sample. The chain employs TRBV15 and TRBJ1-1; TRBD1 aligns across 7 bases. The V and J ends lost 0 bases and 1 base, in that order; junction bases with no gene match: 2. The CDR3 extends over 15 amino acids. Per germline, CDR1 LNHNV and CDR2 YYDKDF (reference sequence). In nucleotides, the CDR3 is TGTGCCACCAGCAGAGATAGACAGGGGAACACTGAAGCTTTCTTT. It is translated as CATSRDRQGNTEAFF.

The V gene is TRBV5-1, the J gene TRBJ2-7; D gene ambiguous. The V gene lost 1 base and the J gene lost 5 bases, with 16 bases spanning the gap. Germline V gene lookup returns CDR1 SGHRS and CDR2 YFSETQ. The CDR3 extends over 15 amino acids. CDR3 nucleotide sequence: TGCGCCAGCAGCTTGCGGGCTGCCCAACTGGACGAGCAGTACTTC. Encoded protein: CASSLRAAQLDEQYF.

Concerning this clone: Other DNA sequences of this sample code for an identical CDR3. This sequence joins TRBV29-1 and TRBJ2-3; TRBD1 matches at 7 bases. Germline lookup yields CDR1 SQVTM and CDR2 ANQGSEA. This CDR3 has 14 amino acids. The V segment lost 6 bases and the J segment 0 bases; nucleotides outside the gene matches: 6. The CDR3 loop is CSVRQGSSTDTQYF. The CDR3 DNA sequence: TGCAGCGTACGACAGGGTTCCAGCACAGATACGCAGTATTTT.